This T cell receptor beta chain originates from a study of T-cell reconstitution after alpha-beta-depleted transplantation in children. Researchers prepared the TCRbeta library using unique molecular identifiers, the study reports. TCRdb reprocessed the PCR reads via MiXCR and lists one record per CDR3 protein. The repertoire includes about 640,000 distinct CDR3 sequences, roughly 15% of them detected once, and 1.1% sits in the top ten. The CDR3 sequence is 14 residues long. Trimming took off 2 bases at V and 2 bases at J, with 8 bases between the two ends. Germline lookup yields CDR1 MGHDK and CDR2 SYGVNS. This clonotype was picked up many times.

The rearrangement links TRBV25-1 to TRBJ2-3, with D maybe TRBD1 (6 bases). This receptor was identified in a human donor who donated a stem cell graft to a child with acute myeloid leukemia. Sequences were derived from PBMCs from the stem cell graft donor, sampled from the stem cell graft. Here the CDR3 DNA reads TGTGCCAGCAGTGAAACAGGGATCACAGATACGCAGTATTTT. As protein: CASSETGITDTQYF.